The sequence of this T cell receptor beta chain was determined in a study of cytomegalovirus exposure and HLA in healthy donors. Study outcomes and limitations: In a later analysis, TCR beta V- and J-gene trimming was associated with a missense DCLRE1C variant. Overall, roughly 170 TCR beta chains were annotated as cytomegalovirus-associated. Other equally common chains were less clonally expanded than HLA-associated TCR beta chains, a later analysis showed.

The CDR3 consists of 15 residues. The V gene's germline CDR1 is MNHEY and CDR2 SVGAGI. Between the trimmed V and J ends, which lost 6 bases and 4 bases, there was a span of 18 bases. Healthy individuals who donated bone marrow served as the donors. This clone was recorded only once. No antigen is known for it. PCR involved 60 Vbeta and 13 Jbeta primers. TCRdb's table, derived via immunoSEQ multiplex PCR, lists solely in-frame clones and lacks some. There are about 85,000 clones in the sample; around 77% occur only once, and roughly 1.9% lies in the top ten. This rearrangement joins TRBV6-5 to TRBJ1-2; D gene unclear. This clonotype was sampled from a boy aged 5 to 17 in good health and CMV-seronegative. Sequenced: PBMCs. CDR3 region: CASRPDPGVGYGYTF. DNA of the CDR3: TGTGCCAGCAGACCCGACCCCGGGGTTGGCTATGGCTACACCTTC.